This T cell receptor (beta chain) was captured in a study of blood T cell repertoires in COVID-19. Looking at the study overall: COVID-19 samples from acute and convalescent phases originated in the United States, Italy and Spain.

Profiled with immunoSEQ multiplex PCR; TCRdb holds only in-frame clones, not every one. This sample yields 100,000 or so clones, of which 85% to 90% are seen a single time; about 30% belongs to the top ten. This clone was detected only once. V gave up 4 bases and J gave up 3 bases; unmatched junction bases: 6. Germline-derived CDR1 and CDR2 are MDHEN and SYDVKM. The CDR3 extends over 15 amino acids. The specimen was peripheral blood. This receptor was obtained from a woman older than 75 with acute or convalescent COVID-19. The chain joins TRBV28 to TRBJ2-5, with 9 positions matching TRBD2. The CDR3 region is CASSSPLAGKETQYF. The CDR3, as DNA: TGTGCCAGCAGTTCCCCACTAGCGGGTAAAGAGACCCAGTACTTC.